A single sample gave rise to the 21 T cell receptor beta chains below, sequenced in a study of technical replicates of blood from a handful of donors. This table comes from immunoSEQ multiplex PCR, and its TCRdb copy is limited to in-frame clones, with some not included. The sample includes tens of thousands of clones, more than 80% seen only once; the top ten take around 3.9%. Sequencing was performed on PBMCs. The source is a human donor in good health. Some clones in this sample may be carry-over from other donors' samples.

V is TRBV5-7 and J is TRBJ2-7; the match to TRBD1 covers 7 bases. TRBV5-7 counts as an open reading frame of uncertain function. The CDR3 loop spans 13 amino acids. The V segment lost 9 bases and the J segment 0 bases; nucleotides outside the gene matches: 6. The CDR3 sequence: CATTRGNSYEQYF. The CDR3 DNA is TGTGCCACCACCAGGGGGAACTCCTACGAGCAGTACTTC.

The V gene is TRBV11-1, the J gene TRBJ2-5, with D tentatively TRBD1 (5 bases). CDR1 and CDR2 (germline): SGHAT, FQDESV (reference sequence). This CDR3 is 13 amino acids long. The V and J ends lost 1 base and 2 bases respectively, with 5 bases between them. The CDR3 nucleotides are TGTGCCAGCAGCTTAGGACAGCAAGAGACCCAGTACTTC. Translated: CASSLGQQETQYF.

This clone was recorded once. This chain uses TRBV7-9 with TRBJ2-1; D remains ambiguous. In germline, CDR1 is SEHNR, CDR2 FQNEAQ (reference sequence). Deletions cut 5 bases from V and 0 bases from J, with 11 bases between. There are 15 residues in the CDR3. CDR3 coding DNA: TGTGCCAGCAGCGCGATTTCGAGCTCCTACAATGAGCAGTTCTTC. Protein sequence: CASSAISSSYNEQFF.

CDR3 protein: CASSLSPGLAGVNEQFF. CDR3 coding DNA: TGCGCCAGCAGCTTGAGCCCAGGACTAGCGGGAGTTAATGAGCAGTTCTTC. This chain uses TRBV5-1 with TRBJ2-1, with 13 bases aligning to TRBD2. This CDR3 spans 17 amino acids. Germline V CDR1 and CDR2: SGHRS, YFSETQ. V lost 1 base, J lost 7 bases, and 8 bases stayed unmatched.

This clone was seen only once. The chain uses TRBV18 and TRBJ2-7; 8 nucleotides line up with TRBD1. Germline lookup yields CDR1 KGHSH and CDR2 LQKENI. The CDR3 has 14 amino acids. J gave up 2 bases and V 4 bases, and 4 bases lay outside the gene matches. This chain's CDR3 is CASSQRQGPYEQYF. The CDR3 region has the DNA TGTGCCAGCTCACAGAGACAGGGGCCCTACGAGCAGTACTTC. The variable domain in full, completed from reference TRBV18 and TRBJ2-7, reads NAGVMQNPRHLVRRRGQEARLRCSPMKGHSHVYWYRQLPEEGLKFMVYLQKENIIDESGMPKERFSAEFPKEGPSILRIQQVVRGDSAAYFCASSQRQGPYEQYFGPGTRLTVT.

This rearrangement joins TRBV6-5 to TRBJ1-1; tentative D call: TRBD1 (5 bases). The CDR3 contains 14 residues. V lost 2 bases and J lost 1, with 8 bases in between. Germline CDR1 reads MNHEY; CDR2 reads SVGAGI. CDR3 bases: TGTGCCAGCAGTTACAGGGGTTCGAACACTGAAGCTTTCTTT. Its protein product is CASSYRGSNTEAFF.

This sequence joins TRBV5-1 and TRBJ2-7, with D possibly matching TRBD2 (6 bases). The CDR3 totals 14 residues. Trimming shortened V by 2 bases and J by 0 bases, and 9 bases separated the two germline ends. Germline assignment: CDR1 SGHRS and CDR2 YFSETQ. The CDR3 coding sequence is TGCGCCAGCAGCTTCGGAGGGTACTCCTACGAGCAGTACTTC. Protein sequence: CASSFGGYSYEQYF.

The rearrangement joins TRBV20-1 to TRBJ2-7; the D gene is possibly TRBD2 (5 bases). The germline V and J ends were trimmed by 5 bases and 4 bases, with 9 bases remaining between them. Looked up from germline, CDR1 is DFQATT and CDR2 is SNEGSKA (reference sequence). CDR3 length equals 11 residues. The CDR3 loop reads CSAPTSYEQYF. CDR3 DNA sequence: TGCAGTGCTCCAACTAGTTACGAGCAGTACTTC.

The chain is built from TRBV5-1 and TRBJ2-2, with 9 bases aligning to TRBD2. V lost 4 bases and J lost 5; bases outside the gene matches: 6. The CDR3 has 15 residues. CDR1 and CDR2 (germline): SGHRS, YFSETQ. The CDR3 loop reads CASSRGGAQTGELFF. CDR3 sequence (DNA): TGCGCCAGCAGCCGCGGGGGGGCCCAAACCGGGGAGCTGTTTTTT.

V and J are TRBV6-1 and TRBJ1-2; D remains ambiguous. Germline V gives CDR1 MNHNS, CDR2 SASEGT. The CDR3 runs 11 residues. The V and J ends lost 5 bases and 8 bases respectively, with 9 bases between them. CDR3 in DNA: TGTGCCAGCAGTTCTTCTAGGGGCTACACCTTC. Protein sequence: CASSSSRGYTF.

The chain combines TRBV28 with TRBJ2-5; D is ambiguous. Germline CDR1 and CDR2: MDHEN and SYDVKM. Trimming left V 7 bases short and J 4 bases short, with 7 bases between. The CDR3 runs to 11 residues. The CDR3 is CASTGRETQYF. CDR3 bases: TGTGCCAGCACCGGTCGAGAGACCCAGTACTTC. Using reference TRBV28 and TRBJ2-5 for the parts outside the CDR3, the full variable domain is DVKVTQSSRYLVKRTGEKVFLECVQDMDHENMFWYRQDPGLGLRLIYFSYDVKMKEKGDIPEGYSVSREKKERFSLILESASTNQTSMYLCASTGRETQYFGPGTRLLVL.

V and J are TRBV7-3 and TRBJ2-2; TRBD2 agrees at 8 bases. V trimming: 5 bases; J trimming: 2 bases; junction bases outside the gene matches: 10. The V gene's germline CDR1 is SGHTA and CDR2 FQGTGA. The CDR3 sequence is 17 residues long. CDR3 sequence (DNA): TGTGCCAGCAGCCGATCTGGGCGGGGGGTCAACACCGGGGAGCTGTTTTTT. The encoded protein is CASSRSGRGVNTGELFF. The full variable domain, in which reference TRBV7-3 and TRBJ2-2 provide the parts outside the CDR3, is GAGVSQTPSNKVTEKGKYVELRCDPISGHTALYWYRQSLGQGPEFLIYFQGTGAADDSGLPNDRFFAVRPEGSVSTLKIQRTERGDSAVYLCASSRSGRGVNTGELFFGEGSRLTVL.

This chain connects TRBV9 to TRBJ2-3, with TRBD2 matching over 11 bases. This CDR3 comprises 16 residues. J was trimmed by 0 bases and V by 4 bases; bases with no gene match: 4. Germline CDR1 reads SGDLS; CDR2 reads YYNGEE. The CDR3 loop reads CASSFVAGGSTDTQYF. The CDR3 region has the DNA TGTGCCAGCAGCTTCGTAGCGGGGGGGAGCACAGATACGCAGTATTTT. The full variable domain, in which reference TRBV9 and TRBJ2-3 provide the parts outside the CDR3, is DSGVTQTPKHLITATGQRVTLRCSPRSGDLSVYWYQQSLDQGLQFLIQYYNGEERAKGNILERFSAQQFPDLHSELNLSSLELGDSALYFCASSFVAGGSTDTQYFGPGTRLTVL.

V is TRBV7-8 and J is TRBJ1-1; the D gene is possibly TRBD1 (6 bases). In germline, CDR1 is SGHVS, CDR2 FQNEAQ. The CDR3 contains 14 residues. V was clipped by 9 bases and J by 4 bases, with 18 bases between them. CDR3 sequence reads: CASLAGELGTEAFF. The CDR3 DNA reads as TGTGCCAGTCTGGCAGGGGAATTGGGCACTGAAGCTTTCTTT.

The chain couples TRBV6-5 to TRBJ2-7; a weak D match, TRBD2 (6 bases). Germline V CDR1 and CDR2: MNHEY, SVGAGI. This CDR3 has 13 residues. The ends were cut back, 4 bases at V and 1 base at J, with 8 bases in the middle. CDR3 coding DNA: TGTGCCAGCAGTTTTAGCGGATCCTACGAGCAGTACTTC. Translation: CASSFSGSYEQYF.

In regard to this clone: Other nucleotide sequences in the sample specify the same CDR3. The V gene is TRBV18, the J gene TRBJ2-5, with TRBD1 matching over 7 bases. The germline gives CDR1 KGHSH, CDR2 LQKENI. The CDR3 totals 13 residues. After removal of 3 bases from V and 5 bases from J, the junction contained 3 bases not matched to a gene. The CDR3 spells CASSPRQGETQYF. In DNA, the CDR3 is TGTGCCAGCTCACCGCGACAGGGCGAGACCCAGTACTTC.

The rearrangement links TRBV7-9 to TRBJ1-1; possible D gene TRBD1, 6 bases. Germline CDR1 reads SEHNR; CDR2 reads FQNEAQ (reference sequence). The CDR3 is made up of 15 amino acids. Between the trimmed V and J ends, which lost 2 bases and 7 bases, there was a span of 17 bases. In nucleotides, the CDR3 is TGTGCCAGCAGCTTACTCGACAGGACCAGAGTTGAAGCTTTCTTT. Residues: CASSLLDRTRVEAFF.

The V call is TRBV9, the J call TRBJ2-3, with TRBD2 matching over 9 bases. J gave up 6 bases and V 4 bases, and 9 bases lay outside the gene matches. Germline values: CDR1 SGDLS, CDR2 YYNGEE. CDR3 length: 15 amino acids. DNA for the CDR3: TGTGCCAGCAGCTCCTTAGCGGGGGCAGGGGATACGCAGTATTTT. This sequence encodes CASSSLAGAGDTQYF. Based on the CDR3 plus reference TRBV9 and TRBJ2-3, the full variable domain is DSGVTQTPKHLITATGQRVTLRCSPRSGDLSVYWYQQSLDQGLQFLIQYYNGEERAKGNILERFSAQQFPDLHSELNLSSLELGDSALYFCASSSLAGAGDTQYFGPGTRLTVL.

The rearrangement uses TRBV5-4 and TRBJ2-5; 8 bases match TRBD2. Unmatched junction bases numbered 4, after V lost 5 bases and J lost 1 base. Germline V CDR1 and CDR2: SGHNT, YYREEE (reference sequence). The CDR3 runs 14 residues. In nucleotides, the CDR3 is TGTGCCAGCAGGAGCGGGGGCCTCCAAGAGACCCAGTACTTC. This codes for CASRSGGLQETQYF.

V and J are TRBV11-3 and TRBJ2-7, with a tentative D call TRBD1 (5 bases). This CDR3 has 13 residues. Germline CDR1 and CDR2: SGHNT and YENEEA. Between the trimmed V and J ends, which lost 1 base and 7 bases, there was a span of 11 bases. The CDR3 DNA reads as TGTGCCAGCAGCTTAGGTTCGGACACAGAGCAGTACTTC. It codes for CASSLGSDTEQYF.

The CDR3 nucleotides are TGTGCCAGCTCACCCCGGACAGGGGGCGTCGAGACCCAGTACTTC. Encoded protein: CASSPRTGGVETQYF. The chain carries TRBV18 and TRBJ2-5; 11 bases align to TRBD1. The length of the CDR3 is 15 residues. Germline V gives CDR1 KGHSH, CDR2 LQKENI. Unmatched junction bases numbered 5, after V lost 3 bases and J lost 5 bases.